The 21 T cell receptor beta chains below all came from one sample that was sequenced in a study of OX40 agonist ivuxolimab in advanced cancers. Assay: immunoSEQ multiplex PCR; the TCRdb copy retains only in-frame clones and omits some. The sample lists about 58,000 clones, around 90% seen once, with around 2% in the top ten. Sequenced here: CD4+ or CD8+ T cells sorted from blood, sampled in a trial of the OX40 agonist ivuxolimab. The receptors shown here come from an adult with an advanced solid tumor such as melanoma, head and neck, liver or kidney cancer.

A word on this clone: The junction departs from germline at one end; a sequencing error may be responsible. V gene TRBV7-7 combines with J gene TRBJ2-5; TRBD1 matches at 11 bases. This CDR3 has 16 amino acids. Germline-derived CDR1 and CDR2 are SSHAT and FNYEAQ (reference sequence). The CDR3 coding sequence is TGTGCTAGCAGCTTAGCCGTGGGACAGGGGGTAGAGACCCAGTACTTC. Translating gives CASSLAVGQGVETQYF. Filled out from reference TRBV7-7 and TRBJ2-5, the complete variable domain reads GAGVSQSPRYKVTKRGQDVTLRCDPISSHATLYWYQQALGQGPEFLTYFNYEAQPDKSGLPSDRFSAERPEGSISTLTIQRTEQRDSAMYRCASSLAVGQGVETQYFGPGTRLLVL.

The J gene is TRBJ2-5, the V gene TRBV7-8; D not certain. Trimming cost V 5 bases and J 0 bases, with 7 bases left between them. The germline V gene encodes CDR1 SGHVS and CDR2 FQNEAQ. This CDR3 is built from 13 residues. The chain's CDR3 is CASSPRYQETQYF. The CDR3 DNA is TGTGCCAGCAGCCCACGGTACCAAGAGACCCAGTACTTC. Full variable domain (missing parts from reference TRBV7-8 and TRBJ2-5): GAGVSQSPRYKVAKRGQDVALRCDPISGHVSLFWYQQALGQGPEFLTYFQNEAQLDKSGLPSDRFFAERPEGSVSTLKIQRTQQEDSAVYLCASSPRYQETQYFGPGTRLLVL.

The chain is built from TRBV6-5 and TRBJ2-7; weak D call: TRBD1 (6 bases). Trimming stripped 2 bases from V and 3 bases from J, with 8 bases between. Germline loops: CDR1 MNHEY, CDR2 SVGAGI. CDR3 length equals 13 residues. The CDR3 DNA follows: TGTGCCAGCAGTTACGCGACAGGCTACGAGCAGTACTTC. This translates into CASSYATGYEQYF.

J is TRBJ2-1 and V is TRBV7-3, with D possibly matching TRBD2 (5 bases). Germline CDR1 SGHTA, CDR2 FQGTGA. The CDR3 has 15 amino acids. Between the trimmed V and J ends, which lost 5 bases and 6 bases, there was a span of 17 bases. CDR3 DNA sequence: TGTGCCAGCAGCCTCCCGGGGAAATCCCCCAATGAGCAGTTCTTC. This sequence encodes CASSLPGKSPNEQFF.

This clone showed up just once. The V gene is TRBV9, the J gene TRBJ2-1; D perhaps matches TRBD1 (5 bases). The CDR3 sequence is 18 residues long. The V end lost 0 bases, the J end lost 0 bases, and 16 bases lay between the germline ends. CDR1 is SGDLS, CDR2 YYNGEE, per germline. CDR3 sequence (DNA): TGTGCCAGCAGCGTAGGTGGGCTAACAGGTATCTCCTACAATGAGCAGTTCTTC. It codes for CASSVGGLTGISYNEQFF.

The CDR3 nucleotides are TGTGCCAGCAGGCCGAGACAGGGGCCTTACGAGCAGTACTTC. It is translated as CASRPRQGPYEQYF. The chain joins TRBV6-1 to TRBJ2-7; 8 nucleotides line up with TRBD1. The CDR3 covers 14 residues. CDR1 and CDR2 from the germline V gene are MNHNS and SASEGT. The V and J ends lost 6 bases and 4 bases, in that order; junction bases with no gene match: 8.

The V call is TRBV7-6, the J call TRBJ2-5; 9 nucleotides align to TRBD1. The J call may be mistaken, given a closer DNA end match to TRBJ2-7. The CDR3 is 14 amino acids. Germline lookup yields CDR1 SGHVS and CDR2 FNYEAQ. DNA of the CDR3: TGTGCCAGCAGCCCCCCGGGACAGGGCTACGAGCAGTACTTC. This sequence encodes CASSPPGQGYEQYF.

The rearrangement uses TRBV5-6 and TRBJ1-2; a possible D gene is TRBD1 (5 bases). The CDR3 sequence is 13 residues long. Germline V lookup: CDR1 SGHDT, CDR2 YYEEEE. Trimming took 7 bases from V and 6 from J, leaving 16 bases between them. CDR3 loop: CASAPQGAHGYTF. In DNA form, the CDR3 reads TGTGCCAGCGCCCCGCAGGGTGCGCATGGCTACACCTTC. Using reference TRBV5-6 and TRBJ1-2 for the parts outside the CDR3, the full variable domain is DAGVTQSPTHLIKTRGQQVTLRCSPKSGHDTVSWYQQALGQGPQFIFQYYEEEERQRGNFPDRFSGHQFPNYSSELNVNALLLGDSALYLCASAPQGAHGYTFGSGTRLTVV.

The chain joins TRBV6-6 to TRBJ1-2, with D unclear. V was clipped by 5 bases and J by 3 bases, with 10 bases between them. From germline, CDR1 is MNHNY and CDR2 SVGAGI (reference sequence). The CDR3 runs to 13 residues. The CDR3: CASSTEVDYGYTF. In nucleotides, the CDR3 is TGTGCCAGCAGTACAGAGGTAGACTATGGCTACACCTTC.

The chain carries TRBV2 and TRBJ1-4, with 10 nucleotides matching TRBD1. The trim removed 6 bases at V and 7 bases at J, leaving 5 bases unmatched. This CDR3 has 14 residues. Germline loops: CDR1 SNHLY, CDR2 FYNNEI. The DNA of the CDR3 is TGTGCCAGCAGGAAGGGACAGGGGATTGAAAAACTGTTTTTT. Translating it yields CASRKGQGIEKLFF.

The rearrangement links TRBV6-1 to TRBJ2-7; maybe TRBD2 (6 bases). Per germline, CDR1 MNHNS and CDR2 SASEGT. The V end lost 7 bases, the J end lost 1 base, and 17 bases lay between the germline ends. The CDR3 totals 15 residues. CDR3 loop: CASTTGRRGSYEQYF. For the CDR3, the DNA is TGTGCCAGCACCACCGGTCGGCGGGGTTCCTACGAGCAGTACTTC.

The chain uses TRBV2 and TRBJ2-5; TRBD1 aligns across 9 bases. CDR1 is SNHLY and CDR2 is FYNNEI in the germline V gene. There are 15 residues in the CDR3. Trimming at V came to 4 bases and at J to 5 bases, leaving 8 bases not matched to a gene. The CDR3 is CASSAYRGREETQYF. For the CDR3, the DNA is TGTGCCAGCAGTGCTTACAGGGGGCGCGAGGAGACCCAGTACTTC.

The chain carries TRBV6-5 and TRBJ1-4, with D unclear. The CDR3 runs to 13 residues. Trimming stripped 5 bases from V and 3 bases from J, with 7 bases between. Looked up from germline, CDR1 is MNHEY and CDR2 is SVGAGI. The CDR3 sequence is CASSRDPNEKLFF. CDR3 nucleotide sequence: TGTGCCAGCAGTCGTGATCCTAATGAAAAACTGTTTTTT.

V and J are TRBV7-2 and TRBJ2-6, with D maybe TRBD1 (5 bases). Germline assignment: CDR1 SGHTA and CDR2 FQGNSA. Trimming shortened V by 2 bases and J by 3 bases, and 8 bases separated the two germline ends. There are 15 residues in the CDR3. For the CDR3, the DNA is TGTGCCAGCAGCTTAACAGGCTTTGGGGCCAACGTCCTGACTTTC. It codes for CASSLTGFGANVLTF.

The sample holds one count of this clone. V usage is TRBV19 and J usage is TRBJ1-1, with no clear D. The CDR3 covers 13 residues. V lost 3 bases, J lost 4 bases, and 9 bases lay in between. Looked up from germline, CDR1 is LNHDA and CDR2 is SQIVND (reference sequence). CDR3 coding DNA: TGTGCCAGTAGTATTTCTTCCAGCACTGAAGCTTTCTTT. The encoded protein is CASSISSSTEAFF.

This clone was detected only once. The genes are TRBV28 and TRBJ2-1; TRBD1 matches at 7 bases. CDR1 is MDHEN and CDR2 is SYDVKM in the germline V gene. V lost 6 bases, J lost 9 bases, and 20 bases stayed unmatched. The CDR3 loop spans 17 amino acids. The CDR3 is CASSSTGESSIEAEQFF. In nucleotides, the CDR3 is TGTGCCAGCAGCTCTACAGGGGAGTCTAGCATAGAGGCTGAGCAGTTCTTC.

The chain couples TRBV19 to TRBJ2-1; D may match TRBD1 or TRBD2 (5 bases each). This CDR3 contains 14 residues. Trimming pared 4 bases from V and 8 bases from J, leaving 15 bases between. Germline CDR1 is LNHDA and CDR2 is SQIVND (reference sequence). The CDR3 sequence is CASSTSPGTYEQFF. As DNA, the CDR3 is TGTGCCAGTAGTACTTCCCCAGGGACGTATGAGCAGTTCTTC.

The chain combines TRBV10-3 with TRBJ1-1, with TRBD1 as a possible D gene (6 bases). Germline values: CDR1 ENHRY, CDR2 SYGVKD. The CDR3 totals 11 residues. The V and J ends lost 10 bases and 5 bases respectively, with 11 bases between them. The CDR3: CATFTGTEAFF. CDR3 bases: TGTGCCACCTTCACAGGGACTGAAGCTTTCTTT.

The J gene is TRBJ2-1, the V gene TRBV7-2; D is possibly TRBD1 (5 bases). With 1 base removed from V and 7 bases from J, the gap between germline ends came to 8 bases. This CDR3 comprises 13 residues. Germline values: CDR1 SGHTA, CDR2 FQGNSA. The CDR3 coding sequence is TGTGCCAGCAGCTTAGGACAGACGAATGAGCAGTTCTTC. Protein: CASSLGQTNEQFF.

The V and J genes are TRBV28 and TRBJ1-5; perhaps TRBD1 as D (6 bases). The CDR3 sequence is 14 residues long. Trimming pared 2 bases from V and 5 bases from J, leaving 10 bases between. Germline loops: CDR1 MDHEN, CDR2 SYDVKM. CDR3: CASSLGQGYQPQHF. The DNA for the CDR3 is TGTGCCAGCAGTTTAGGTCAGGGGTATCAGCCCCAGCATTTT.

The chain links TRBV4-3 to TRBJ2-2; TRBD1 is a possible D gene (6 bases). The CDR3 contains 15 residues. Germline CDR1 is LGHNA and CDR2 is YSLEER. Trimming shortened V by 4 bases and J by 0 bases, and 9 bases separated the two germline ends. The CDR3 DNA sequence: TGCGCCAGCAGCCCCGGGACAACGAACACCGGGGAGCTGTTTTTT. Its protein is CASSPGTTNTGELFF.